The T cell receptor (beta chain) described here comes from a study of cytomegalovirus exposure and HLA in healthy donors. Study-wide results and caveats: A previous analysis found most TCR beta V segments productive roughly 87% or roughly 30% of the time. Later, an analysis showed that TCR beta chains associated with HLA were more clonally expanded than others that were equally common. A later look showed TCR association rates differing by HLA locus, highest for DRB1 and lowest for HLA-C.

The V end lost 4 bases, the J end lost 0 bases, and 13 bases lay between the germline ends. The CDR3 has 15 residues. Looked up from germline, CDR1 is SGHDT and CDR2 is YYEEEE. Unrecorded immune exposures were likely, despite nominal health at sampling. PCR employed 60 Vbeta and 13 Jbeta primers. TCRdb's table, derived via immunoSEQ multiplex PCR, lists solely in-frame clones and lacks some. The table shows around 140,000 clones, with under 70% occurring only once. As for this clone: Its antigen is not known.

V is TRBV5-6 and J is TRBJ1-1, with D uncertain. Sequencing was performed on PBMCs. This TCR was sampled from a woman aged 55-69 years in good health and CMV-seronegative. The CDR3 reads CASSLWRNMNTEAFF. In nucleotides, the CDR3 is TGTGCCAGCAGCCTGTGGAGGAACATGAACACTGAAGCTTTCTTT.